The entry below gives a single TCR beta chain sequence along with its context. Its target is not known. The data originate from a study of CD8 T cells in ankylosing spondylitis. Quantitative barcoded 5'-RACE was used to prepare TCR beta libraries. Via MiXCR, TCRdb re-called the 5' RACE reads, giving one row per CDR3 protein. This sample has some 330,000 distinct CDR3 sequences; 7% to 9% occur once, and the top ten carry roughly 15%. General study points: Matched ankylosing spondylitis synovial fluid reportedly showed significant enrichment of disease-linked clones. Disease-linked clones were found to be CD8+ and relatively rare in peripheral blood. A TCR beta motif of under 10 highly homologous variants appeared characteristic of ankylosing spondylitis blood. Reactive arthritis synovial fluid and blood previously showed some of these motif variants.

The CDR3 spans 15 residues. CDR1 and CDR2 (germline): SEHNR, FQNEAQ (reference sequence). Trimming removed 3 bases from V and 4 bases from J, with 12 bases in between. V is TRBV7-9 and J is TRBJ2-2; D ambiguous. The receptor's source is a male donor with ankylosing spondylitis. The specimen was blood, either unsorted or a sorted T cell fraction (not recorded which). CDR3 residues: CASSLGISVTGELFF. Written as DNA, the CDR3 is TGTGCCAGCAGCTTGGGAATCAGTGTCACCGGGGAGCTGTTTTTT.